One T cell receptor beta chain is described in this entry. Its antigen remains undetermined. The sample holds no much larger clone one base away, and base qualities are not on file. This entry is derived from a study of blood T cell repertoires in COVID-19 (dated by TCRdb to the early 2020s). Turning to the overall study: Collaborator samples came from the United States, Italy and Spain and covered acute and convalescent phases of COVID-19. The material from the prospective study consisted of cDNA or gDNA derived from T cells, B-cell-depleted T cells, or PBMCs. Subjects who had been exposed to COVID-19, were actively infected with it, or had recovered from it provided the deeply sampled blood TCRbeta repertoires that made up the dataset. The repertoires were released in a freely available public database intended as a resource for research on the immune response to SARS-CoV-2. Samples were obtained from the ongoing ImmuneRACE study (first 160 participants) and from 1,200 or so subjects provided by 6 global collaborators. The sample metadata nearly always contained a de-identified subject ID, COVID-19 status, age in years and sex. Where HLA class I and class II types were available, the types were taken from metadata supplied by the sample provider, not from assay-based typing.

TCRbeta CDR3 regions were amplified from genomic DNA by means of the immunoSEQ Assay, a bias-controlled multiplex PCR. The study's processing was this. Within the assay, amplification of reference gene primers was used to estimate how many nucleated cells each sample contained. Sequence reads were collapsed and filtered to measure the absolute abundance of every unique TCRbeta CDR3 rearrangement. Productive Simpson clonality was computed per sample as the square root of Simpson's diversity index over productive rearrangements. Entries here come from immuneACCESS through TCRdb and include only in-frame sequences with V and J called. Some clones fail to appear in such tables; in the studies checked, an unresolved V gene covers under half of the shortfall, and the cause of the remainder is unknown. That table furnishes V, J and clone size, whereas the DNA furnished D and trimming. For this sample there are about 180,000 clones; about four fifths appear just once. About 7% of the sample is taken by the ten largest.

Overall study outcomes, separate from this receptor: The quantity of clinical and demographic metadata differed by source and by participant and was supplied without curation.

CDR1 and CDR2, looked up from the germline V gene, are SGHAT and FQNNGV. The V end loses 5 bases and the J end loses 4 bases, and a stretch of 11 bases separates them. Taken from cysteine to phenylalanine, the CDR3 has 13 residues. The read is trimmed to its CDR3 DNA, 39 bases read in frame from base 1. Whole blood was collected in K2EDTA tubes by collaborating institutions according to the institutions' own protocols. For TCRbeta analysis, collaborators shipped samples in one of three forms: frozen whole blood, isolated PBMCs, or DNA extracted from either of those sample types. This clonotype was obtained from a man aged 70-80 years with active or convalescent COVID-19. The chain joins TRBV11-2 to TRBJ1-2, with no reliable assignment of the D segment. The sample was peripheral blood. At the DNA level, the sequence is TGTGCCAGCAGCCCACTGGAGATCTATGGCTACACCTTC. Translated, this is CASSPLEIYGYTF. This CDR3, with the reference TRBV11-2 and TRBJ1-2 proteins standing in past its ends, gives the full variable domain EAGVAQSPRYKIIEKRQSVAFWCNPISGHATLYWYQQILGQGPKLLIQFQNNGVVDDSQLPKDRFSAERLKGVDSTLKIQPAKLEDSAVYLCASSPLEIYGYTFGSGTRLTVV.